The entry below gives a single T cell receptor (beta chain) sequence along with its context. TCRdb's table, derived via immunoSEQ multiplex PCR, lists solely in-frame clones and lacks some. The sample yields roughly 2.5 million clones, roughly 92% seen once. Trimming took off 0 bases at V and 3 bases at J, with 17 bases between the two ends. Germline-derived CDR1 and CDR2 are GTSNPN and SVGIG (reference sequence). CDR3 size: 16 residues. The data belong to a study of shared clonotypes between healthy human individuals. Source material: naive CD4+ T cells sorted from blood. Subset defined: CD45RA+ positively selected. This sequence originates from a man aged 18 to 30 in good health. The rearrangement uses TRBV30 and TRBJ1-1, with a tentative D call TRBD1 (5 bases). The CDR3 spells CAWSVRRGGYDTEAFF. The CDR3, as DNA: TGTGCCTGGAGTGTACGCCGGGGGGGGTACGACACTGAAGCTTTCTTT.